What follows are 4 T cell receptor beta chains derived from one specimen sequenced in a study of shared clonotypes between healthy human individuals. Data came from immunoSEQ multiplex PCR; TCRdb stores just in-frame clones and leaves some out. This sample carries roughly 2.5 million clones, 85% to 95% of them seen once, and the ten largest clones take roughly 0.14%. The sequencing sample was made of naive CD4+ T cells sorted from blood. Sample subset: CD45RA+ positively selected. These receptors were taken from a man aged 18 to 35 in good health.

A remark on this clone: Germline and junction disagree at one end, which may indicate a read error. The chain has TRBV9 and TRBJ2-2; D remains unclear. The CDR3 spans 15 residues. The germline V gene encodes CDR1 SGDLS and CDR2 YYNGEE. The CDR3 nucleotides are TGTGCCAGCAGCGTAGTGCCCTGGAACCCCGGGGAGCTGTTTTTT. Translation: CASSVVPWNPGELFF.

The rearrangement joins TRBV7-6 to TRBJ2-2; 8 nucleotides match TRBD2. Per germline, CDR1 SGHVS and CDR2 FNYEAQ. V dropped 2 bases and J dropped 1; count of bases not matched to a gene: 6. This CDR3 is 17 amino acids long. CDR3 region: CASSLMGAGGNTGELFF. The CDR3 region has the DNA TGTGCCAGCAGCTTAATGGGCGCGGGAGGGAACACCGGGGAGCTGTTTTTT. The full variable domain, rest sourced from reference TRBV7-6 and TRBJ2-2, is GAGVSQSPRYKVTKRGQDVALRCDPISGHVSLYWYRQALGQGPEFLTYFNYEAQQDKSGLPNDRFSAERPEGSISTLTIQRTEQRDSAMYRCASSLMGAGGNTGELFFGEGSRLTVL.

The J gene is TRBJ1-5, the V gene TRBV5-4, with 12 bases that match TRBD1. The germline gives CDR1 SGHNT, CDR2 YYREEE (reference sequence). This CDR3 comprises 15 residues. The V and J ends lost 3 bases and 3 bases, in that order; junction bases with no gene match: 1. The CDR3 loop reads CASSSGQGANQPQHF. For the CDR3, the DNA is TGTGCCAGCAGCTCGGGACAGGGGGCCAATCAGCCCCAGCATTTT.

The rearrangement links TRBV30 to TRBJ1-2; 7 bases match TRBD1. The germline V gene has CDR1 GTSNPN and CDR2 SVGIG (reference sequence). This CDR3 is built from 14 residues. V was pared by 0 bases and J by 5 bases, with 6 bases of the junction left unmatched. The CDR3 DNA follows: TGTGCCTGGAGTGTAGCCCAGGGGGGGTATGGCTACACCTTC. Translating gives CAWSVAQGGYGYTF.